The TCR beta chain described here comes from a study of Graves' ophthalmopathy and Graves' hyperthyroidism. Broader study findings: Ophthalmopathy progression was predicted with roughly 68% sensitivity and roughly 79% specificity. Ophthalmopathy and stable hyperthyroidism were discriminated by a 13-signature model, with about 90% sensitivity and nearly 84% specificity.

The CDR3 is made up of 15 amino acids. V was trimmed by 2 bases and J by 5 bases, leaving 15 bases between them. Looked up from germline, CDR1 is SSHAT and CDR2 is FNYEAQ (reference sequence). Active ophthalmopathy (CAS at least 3, NOSPECS at least 4), lasting under 3 months. This clonotype occurred many times. Its antigen remains unknown. The sequenced template was RNA, covering the TCR beta CDR3 region. Second-round multiplex PCR came after a first-round RT-PCR that employed HTBI primers. TCRdb reanalysed the multiplex PCR reads using MiXCR and keeps one entry per CDR3 protein. The data show hundreds of thousands of distinct CDR3 sequences, over 40% seen once.

This chain links TRBV7-7 with TRBJ2-5; D might be TRBD2 (6 bases). The clonotype originates from an adult man with Graves' ophthalmopathy. The sequenced sample was peripheral blood. In nucleotides, the CDR3 is TGTGCCAGCAGCTTAAACGGAGGGCCGGGGGAGACCCAGTACTTC. It specifies CASSLNGGPGETQYF.